The clone carrying this TCR beta chain appeared a few times. V lost 5 bases to trimming and J lost 6 bases, with 14 bases between them. CDR3 length: 14 amino acids. The germline CDR1 and CDR2 sequences are LGHNA and YSLEER. Profiling relied on immunoSEQ multiplex PCR, and the TCRdb table lists in-frame clones only, not all of them. This repertoire shows about 100,000 clones, around 93% found once; its top ten account for around 2.1%. This sample is part of a study of T cell changes during pregnancy in multiple sclerosis. The sample in question was peripheral blood, obtained after pregnancy. The sequence was obtained from a female donor with multiple sclerosis, enrolled in a pregnancy study. J is TRBJ1-5 and V is TRBV4-3; no definite D call. CDR3 sequence (DNA): TGCGCCAGCAGCTCGGAAGCGGGCAGTCAGCCCCAGCATTTT. This codes for CASSSEAGSQPQHF.